This T cell receptor (beta chain) was identified in a study of control samples from healthy donors and cancer patients. The V gene's germline CDR1 is MNHEY and CDR2 SMNVEV (reference sequence). V was cut by 7 bases and J by 4 bases, with 19 bases left in between. This CDR3 contains 15 residues. The data were produced by immunoSEQ multiplex PCR, yet TCRdb's version contains in-frame clones alone and is incomplete. The table has about 77,000 clones, 80% to 95% seen once. What was sequenced was blood. This clonotype originated in a woman aged 60 to 75 in good health. This sequence joins TRBV27 and TRBJ1-1; a weak D match, TRBD1 (6 bases). The CDR3 region is CASNSRQVVSTEAFF. CDR3 in DNA: TGTGCCAGCAATTCCCGACAGGTCGTCAGCACTGAAGCTTTCTTT.